This T cell receptor beta chain was recovered during a study of T cell responses to AZD1222 COVID-19 vaccine (dated by TCRdb to the early 2020s). For the wider study: AZD1222 recipients with second doses at about 4 weeks or about 12 weeks were pooled, because spike-specific TCR depth and breadth did not differ between schedules. A total of 233 trial participants underwent TCR sequencing, of whom 207 received two doses of AZD1222 and some 26 received two doses of the MenACWY control vaccine. Trial participants were enrolled by age into 18-55, 56-69 and 70-plus year subgroups, with approximately 150, 30 and 60 TCR-sequenced participants respectively. General study outcomes and caveats: Conclusions about previously exposed vaccinees are limited because only a handful of AZD1222 recipients were SARS-CoV-2 seropositive at baseline. CD4 TCRs associated with the vaccine covered the entire spike protein, and the dominant responses were in regions 160-218 and 743-854. Most participants were white British and females outnumbered males, and the authors suggested that clonal diversity may have been underestimated. Epitopes outside the regions mutated in the B.1.351 and B.1.1.7 variants were reportedly recognized by nearly half of the unique spike-specific TCRs. A significant rise in spike-specific TCR breadth and depth was observed after two AZD1222 doses relative to day 0 and relative to MenACWY recipients. No day 14 peak-response samples were available, so repertoires were characterized only after the peak T cell response. In the small 56-69-year group, the increase in depth fell short of significance, most likely because of low power.

The CDR3 regions of human TCRbeta chains were analyzed by immunosequencing. Per the source publication's procedure: TCRs in the repertoires were matched against a reference library of SARS-CoV-2-specific TCRs that had been generated with the MIRA antigen-specificity platform. Breadth meant the fraction of unique TCRs that were SARS-CoV-2-associated, whereas depth meant the fraction of total T cells that were SARS-CoV-2-associated. Using the MIRA data, each spike-specific TCR was assigned both to the spike region to which the TCR was reactive and to a CD4 or CD8 class. Log10-transformed breadth and depth values were compared by one-way ANOVA with Sidak's multiple comparisons tests. The source is immuneACCESS, and TCRdb retained only in-frame sequences with V and J called. Part of the clones is not carried over; for the studies checked, unresolved V genes explain less than half of this, and the remainder is unexplained. The D gene and trimming were derived from the DNA, and the V and J assignments and clone size from that table. This sample comprises 150,000 or so clones, more than 75% of them detected only once. Clones ranked in the top ten supply approximately 17% of the sample.

This clone was observed a single time. It lacks a known antigen. Per-nucleotide qualities are absent, and no much larger clonotype sits a single base away. In light of the paper, this sample's time point label describes: baseline before first vaccination. Vaccinee samples were obtained from the UK trials COV001 and COV002, which included a single-blind randomized controlled phase 2/3 trial of AZD1222 (ChAdOx1 nCoV-19) in healthy adults. For TCRbeta chain sequencing, PBMC samples were collected from trial participants at day 0 and at day 28 after the second dose. V is trimmed back by 4 bases and J by 0 bases, and the junction contains 9 bases that no gene match accounts for. The CDR3 sequence holds 17 residues, the cysteine and phenylalanine included. Only CDR3 DNA is held: 51 bases, read in frame from base 1. The germline V gene sets CDR1 to SGHDN and CDR2 to FVKESK.

This specimen was peripheral blood, taken on day 0 of AZD1222 vaccination. The sequence was collected from an adult in good health. The sequence joins TRBV14 to TRBJ1-2, with TRBD1 identical over 9 junction bases. CDR3 sequence: CASSLSQGAGANYGYTF. The DNA sequence is given as TGTGCCAGCAGCCTTTCACAGGGGGCAGGCGCTAACTATGGCTACACCTTC.